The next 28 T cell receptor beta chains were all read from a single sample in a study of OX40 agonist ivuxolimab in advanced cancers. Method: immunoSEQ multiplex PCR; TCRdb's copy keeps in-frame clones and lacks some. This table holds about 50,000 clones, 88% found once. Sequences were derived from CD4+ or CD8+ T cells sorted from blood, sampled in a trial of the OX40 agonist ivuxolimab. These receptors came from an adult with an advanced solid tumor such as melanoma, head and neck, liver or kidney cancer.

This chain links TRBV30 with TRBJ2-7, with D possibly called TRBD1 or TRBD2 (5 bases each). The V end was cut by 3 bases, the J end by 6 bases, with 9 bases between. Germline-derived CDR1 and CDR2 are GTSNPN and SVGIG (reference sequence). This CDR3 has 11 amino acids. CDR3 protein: CAWRGDGEQYF. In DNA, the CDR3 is TGTGCCTGGAGGGGGGACGGCGAGCAGTACTTC.

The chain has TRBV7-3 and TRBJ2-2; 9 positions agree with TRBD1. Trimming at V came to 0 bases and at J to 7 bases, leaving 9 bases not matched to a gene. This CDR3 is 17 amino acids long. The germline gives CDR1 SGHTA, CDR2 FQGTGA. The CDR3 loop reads CASSLTSDRGLGGELFF. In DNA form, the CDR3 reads TGTGCCAGCAGCTTAACGTCGGACAGGGGATTAGGCGGGGAGCTGTTTTTT.

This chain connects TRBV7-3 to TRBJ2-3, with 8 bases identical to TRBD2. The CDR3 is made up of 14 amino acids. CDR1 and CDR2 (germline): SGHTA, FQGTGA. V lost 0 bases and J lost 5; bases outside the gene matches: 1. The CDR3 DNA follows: TGTGCCAGCAGCTTAACAGCGGGAGTAGATACGCAGTATTTT. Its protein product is CASSLTAGVDTQYF.

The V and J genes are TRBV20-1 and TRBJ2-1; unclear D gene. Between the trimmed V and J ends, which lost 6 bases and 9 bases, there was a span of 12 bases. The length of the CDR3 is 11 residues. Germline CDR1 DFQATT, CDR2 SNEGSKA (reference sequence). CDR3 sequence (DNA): TGCAGTGCCCTGCTAACGTTTGAGCAGTTCTTC. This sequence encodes CSALLTFEQFF.

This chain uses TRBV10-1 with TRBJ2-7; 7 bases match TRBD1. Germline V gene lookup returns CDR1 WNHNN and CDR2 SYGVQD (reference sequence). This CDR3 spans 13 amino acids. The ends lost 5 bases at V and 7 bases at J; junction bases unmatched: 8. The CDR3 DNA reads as TGCGCCAGCAGTAACCTTCCAGGGGGAGAGCAGTACTTC. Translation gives CASSNLPGGEQYF.

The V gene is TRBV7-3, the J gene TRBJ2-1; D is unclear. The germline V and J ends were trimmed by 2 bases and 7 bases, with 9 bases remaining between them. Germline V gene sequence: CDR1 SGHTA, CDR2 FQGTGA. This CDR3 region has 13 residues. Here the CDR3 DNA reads TGTGCCAGCAGCTTACCTGGAAGTAATGAGCAGTTCTTC. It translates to CASSLPGSNEQFF.

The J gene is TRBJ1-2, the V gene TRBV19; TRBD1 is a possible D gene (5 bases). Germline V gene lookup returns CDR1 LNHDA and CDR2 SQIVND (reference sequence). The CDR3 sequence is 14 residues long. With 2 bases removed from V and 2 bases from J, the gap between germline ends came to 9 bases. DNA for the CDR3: TGTGCCAGTAGTATAAGGGACCAAAACTATGGCTACACCTTC. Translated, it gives CASSIRDQNYGYTF. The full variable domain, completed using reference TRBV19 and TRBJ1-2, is DGGITQSPKYLFRKEGQNVTLSCEQNLNHDAMYWYRQDPGQGLRLIYYSQIVNDFQKGDIAEGYSVSREKKESFPLTVTSAQKNPTAFYLCASSIRDQNYGYTFGSGTRLTVV.

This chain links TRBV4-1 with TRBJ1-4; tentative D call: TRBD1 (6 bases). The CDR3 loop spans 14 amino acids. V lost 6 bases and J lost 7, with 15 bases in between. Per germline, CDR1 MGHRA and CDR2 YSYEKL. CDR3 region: CASRNRVSSEKLFF. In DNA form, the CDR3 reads TGCGCCAGCAGAAACAGGGTATCGAGTGAAAAACTGTTTTTT.

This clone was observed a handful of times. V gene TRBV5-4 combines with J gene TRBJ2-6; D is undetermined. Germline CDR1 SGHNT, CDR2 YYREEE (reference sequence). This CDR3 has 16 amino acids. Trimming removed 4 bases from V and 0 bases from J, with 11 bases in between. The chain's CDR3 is CASSIGVGSGANVLTF. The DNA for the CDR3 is TGTGCCAGCAGCATCGGCGTTGGCTCTGGGGCCAACGTCCTGACTTTC.

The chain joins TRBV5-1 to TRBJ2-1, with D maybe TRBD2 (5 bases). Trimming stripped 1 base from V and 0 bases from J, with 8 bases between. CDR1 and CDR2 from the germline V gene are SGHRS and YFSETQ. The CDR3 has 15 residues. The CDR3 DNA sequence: TGCGCCAGCAGCTTGACGGGGTCCTCCTACAATGAGCAGTTCTTC. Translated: CASSLTGSSYNEQFF.

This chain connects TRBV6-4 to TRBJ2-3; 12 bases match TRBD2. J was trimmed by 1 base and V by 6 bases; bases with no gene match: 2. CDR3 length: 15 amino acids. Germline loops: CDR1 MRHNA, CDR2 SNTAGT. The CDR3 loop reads CASRRLAGGTDTQYF. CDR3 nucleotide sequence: TGTGCCAGCAGAAGACTAGCGGGAGGCACAGATACGCAGTATTTT.

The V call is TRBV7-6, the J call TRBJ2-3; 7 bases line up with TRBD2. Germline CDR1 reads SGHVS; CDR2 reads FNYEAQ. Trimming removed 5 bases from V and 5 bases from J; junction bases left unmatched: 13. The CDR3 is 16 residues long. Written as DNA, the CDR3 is TGTGCCAGCAGCGCAGAGGTTACTAGCGCAAGAGATACGCAGTATTTT. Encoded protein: CASSAEVTSARDTQYF.

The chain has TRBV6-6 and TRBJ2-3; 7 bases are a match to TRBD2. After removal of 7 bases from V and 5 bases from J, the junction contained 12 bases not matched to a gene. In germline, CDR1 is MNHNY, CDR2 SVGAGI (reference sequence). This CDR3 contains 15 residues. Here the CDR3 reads CASTQSGNRGDTQYF. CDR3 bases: TGTGCCAGCACGCAGAGCGGGAATCGGGGAGATACGCAGTATTTT.

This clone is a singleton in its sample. In nucleotides, the CDR3 is TGTGCCAGCAGCTTGTCCGGGACAGGGAACTATGGCTACACCTTC. This codes for CASSLSGTGNYGYTF. The chain has TRBV7-8 and TRBJ1-2; TRBD1 agrees at 9 bases. The CDR3 totals 15 residues. Germline values: CDR1 SGHVS, CDR2 FQNEAQ. The J segment lost 2 bases and the V segment lost 3 bases, leaving 4 bases of the junction unmatched.

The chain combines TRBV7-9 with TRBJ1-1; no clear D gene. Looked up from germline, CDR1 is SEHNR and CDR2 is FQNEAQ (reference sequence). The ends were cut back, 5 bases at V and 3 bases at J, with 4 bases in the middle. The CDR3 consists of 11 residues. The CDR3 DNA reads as TGTGCCAGCAGCCGGGACACTGAAGCTTTCTTT. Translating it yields CASSRDTEAFF.

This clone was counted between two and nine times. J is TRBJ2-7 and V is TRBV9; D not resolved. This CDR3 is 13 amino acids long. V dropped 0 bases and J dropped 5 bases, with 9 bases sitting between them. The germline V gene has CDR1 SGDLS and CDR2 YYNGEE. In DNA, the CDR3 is TGTGCCAGCAGCGTAGGGGTAGGAAACGAGCAGTACTTC. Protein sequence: CASSVGVGNEQYF.

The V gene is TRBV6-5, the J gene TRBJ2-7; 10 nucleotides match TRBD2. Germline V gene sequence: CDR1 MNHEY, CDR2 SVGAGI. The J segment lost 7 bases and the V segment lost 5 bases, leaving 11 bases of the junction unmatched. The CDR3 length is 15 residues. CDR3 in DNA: TGTGCCAGCAGTCCTGAGTACAGGACTAGCGGTGAGCAGTACTTC. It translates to CASSPEYRTSGEQYF.

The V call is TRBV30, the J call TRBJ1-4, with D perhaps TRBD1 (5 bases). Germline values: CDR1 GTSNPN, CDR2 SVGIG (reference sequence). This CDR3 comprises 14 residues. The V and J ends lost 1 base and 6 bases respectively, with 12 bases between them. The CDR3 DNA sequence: TGTGCCTGGAGTGCTCGGCCGGGGGATGAAAAACTGTTTTTT. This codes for CAWSARPGDEKLFF.

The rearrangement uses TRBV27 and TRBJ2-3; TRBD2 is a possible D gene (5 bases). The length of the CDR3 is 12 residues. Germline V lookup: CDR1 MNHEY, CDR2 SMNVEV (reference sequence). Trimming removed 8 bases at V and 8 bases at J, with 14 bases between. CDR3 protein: CASGSSSITQYF. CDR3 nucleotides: TGTGCCAGCGGCTCTAGCAGTATTACGCAGTATTTT.

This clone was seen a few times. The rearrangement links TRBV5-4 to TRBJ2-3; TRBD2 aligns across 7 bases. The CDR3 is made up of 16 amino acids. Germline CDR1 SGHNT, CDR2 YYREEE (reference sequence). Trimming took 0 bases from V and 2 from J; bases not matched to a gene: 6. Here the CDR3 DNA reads TGTGCCAGCAGCTTGGAGGCTAGCGGACTCACAGATACGCAGTATTTT. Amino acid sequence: CASSLEASGLTDTQYF.

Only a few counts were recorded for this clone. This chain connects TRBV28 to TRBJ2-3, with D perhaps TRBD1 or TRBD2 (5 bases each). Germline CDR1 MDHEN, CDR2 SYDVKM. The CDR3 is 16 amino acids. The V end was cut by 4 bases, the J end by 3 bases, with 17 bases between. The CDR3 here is CASSSVGGGLTDTQYF. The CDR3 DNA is TGTGCCAGCAGTTCGGTTGGGGGTGGCCTGACAGATACGCAGTATTTT.

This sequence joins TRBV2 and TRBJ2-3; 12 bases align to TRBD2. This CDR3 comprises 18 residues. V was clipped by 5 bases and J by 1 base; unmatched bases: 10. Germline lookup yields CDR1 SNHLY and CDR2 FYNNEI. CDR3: CASSHLAGGPVGTDTQYF. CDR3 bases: TGTGCCAGCAGTCACCTAGCGGGAGGGCCTGTCGGCACAGATACGCAGTATTTT.

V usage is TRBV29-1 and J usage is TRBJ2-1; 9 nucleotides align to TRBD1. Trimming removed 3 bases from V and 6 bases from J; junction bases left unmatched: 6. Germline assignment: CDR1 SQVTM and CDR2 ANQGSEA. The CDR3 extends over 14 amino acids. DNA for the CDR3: TGCAGCGTTGATATGAGGACAGGGGCCAATGAGCAGTTCTTC. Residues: CSVDMRTGANEQFF.

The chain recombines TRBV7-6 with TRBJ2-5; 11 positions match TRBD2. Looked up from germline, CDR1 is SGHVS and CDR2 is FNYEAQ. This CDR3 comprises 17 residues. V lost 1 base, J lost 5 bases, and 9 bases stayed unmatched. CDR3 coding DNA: TGTGCCAGCAGCTTAGGGGGTACTAGCGGGAGTTTGGAGACCCAGTACTTC. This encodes CASSLGGTSGSLETQYF.

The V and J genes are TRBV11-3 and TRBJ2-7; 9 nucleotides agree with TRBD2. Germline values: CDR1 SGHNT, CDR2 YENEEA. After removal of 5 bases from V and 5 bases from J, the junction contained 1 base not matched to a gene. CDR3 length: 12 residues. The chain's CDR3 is CASSRTSDEQYF. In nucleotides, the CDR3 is TGTGCCAGCAGCCGGACTAGCGACGAGCAGTACTTC.

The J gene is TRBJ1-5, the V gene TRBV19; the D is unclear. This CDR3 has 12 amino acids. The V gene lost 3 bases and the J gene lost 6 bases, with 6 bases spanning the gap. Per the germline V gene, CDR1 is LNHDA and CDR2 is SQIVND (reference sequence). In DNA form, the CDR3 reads TGTGCCAGTAGTATCTTTCCTCAGCCCCAGCATTTT. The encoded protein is CASSIFPQPQHF. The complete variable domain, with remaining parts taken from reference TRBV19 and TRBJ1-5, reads DGGITQSPKYLFRKEGQNVTLSCEQNLNHDAMYWYRQDPGQGLRLIYYSQIVNDFQKGDIAEGYSVSREKKESFPLTVTSAQKNPTAFYLCASSIFPQPQHFGDGTRLSIL.

The CDR3 protein is CASTLGQGPQETQYF. For the CDR3, the DNA is TGTGCCAGCACCTTAGGACAGGGTCCTCAAGAGACCCAGTACTTC. This chain links TRBV2 with TRBJ2-5; the match to TRBD1 covers 8 bases. V lost 7 bases to trimming and J lost 2 bases; unmatched junction nucleotides: 9. The CDR3 has 15 residues. The germline CDR1 and CDR2 sequences are SNHLY and FYNNEI.

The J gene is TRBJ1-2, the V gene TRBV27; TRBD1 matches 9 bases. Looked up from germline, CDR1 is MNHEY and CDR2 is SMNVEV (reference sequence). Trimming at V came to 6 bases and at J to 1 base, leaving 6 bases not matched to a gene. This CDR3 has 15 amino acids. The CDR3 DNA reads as TGTGCCAGCAGACTACAGGGGGCTTATAACTATGGCTACACCTTC. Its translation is CASRLQGAYNYGYTF.